This TCR beta chain was captured by sequencing in a study of T cell responses to AZD1222 COVID-19 vaccine (dated by TCRdb to the early 2020s). Study-level background: AZD1222 recipients with second doses at about 4 weeks or about 12 weeks were pooled, because spike-specific TCR depth and breadth did not differ between schedules. A total of 233 trial participants underwent TCR sequencing, of whom 200 to 220 had received two doses of AZD1222 and roughly 26 had received two doses of the MenACWY control vaccine. Trial participants were enrolled into age subgroups of 18-55, 56-69 and 70-plus years, which contained around 150, 28 and 57 TCR-sequenced participants, respectively. Overall study outcomes, separate from this receptor: Conclusions about previously exposed vaccinees were limited because only a handful of AZD1222 recipients were SARS-CoV-2 seropositive at baseline. The whole spike protein was spanned by vaccine-associated CD4 TCRs, and dominant responses were seen in regions 160-218 and 743-854. Because no day 14 peak-response samples were available, the repertoires could be characterized only after the peak T cell response. Most participants were white British and females outnumbered males, and the authors suggested that clonal diversity may have been underestimated. In the small 56-69-year group, the increase in depth fell short of significance, most likely because of low power. Reportedly, almost half of the unique spike-specific TCRs recognized epitopes lying outside the regions that are mutated in the B.1.351 and B.1.1.7 variants. Spike-specific TCR breadth and depth rose significantly after two AZD1222 doses compared with day 0 and with MenACWY recipients.

The sample's time point, from its label and the paper: baseline before first vaccination. The vaccinee samples were drawn from two UK trials, COV001 and COV002, one of which was a single-blind randomized controlled phase 2/3 trial testing AZD1222 (ChAdOx1 nCoV-19) in healthy adults. Trial participant PBMC samples were collected at day 0 and day 28 after the second dose for TCRbeta chain sequencing. Concerning this clone itself: Which antigen it targets is not known. Base qualities are not recorded, but no much larger clone differs from it by a single base.

The CDR3 regions of human TCRbeta chains were analyzed by immunosequencing. As for the original processing: TCRs in the repertoires were compared against a reference library of SARS-CoV-2-specific TCRs that had been generated with the MIRA antigen-specificity platform. Breadth meant the fraction of unique TCRs that were SARS-CoV-2-associated, whereas depth meant the fraction of total T cells that were SARS-CoV-2-associated. Using the MIRA data, each spike-specific TCR was assigned both to the spike region to which the TCR was reactive and to a CD4 or CD8 class. Log10-transformed breadth and depth values were compared by one-way ANOVA with Sidak's multiple comparisons tests. TCRdb provides this immuneACCESS table in a form limited to in-frame rearrangements. Some clones are lacking; in checked studies, under half of them reflect an unresolved V gene, and why the rest are absent is not known. The DNA was the basis for D and trimming; V, J and clone size are from that table. This sample is represented by over 100,000 clones; roughly 93% of them were singletons. 5% of the sample belongs to the ten largest clones.

Counted from cysteine to phenylalanine, this CDR3 has 13 amino acids. Only the CDR3 part of the read is kept: 39 bases, read in frame from the first base. V and J are truncated by 3 bases and 0 bases respectively, leaving an intervening sequence of 6 bases. According to the germline V gene (reference sequence), CDR1 reads GTSNPN and CDR2 reads SVGIG. This sequence was found in an adult in good health. Sample: peripheral blood, taken on day 0 of AZD1222 vaccination. Recombination joined TRBV30 with TRBJ1-3; the D gene cannot be resolved reliably. Read as DNA, the sequence is TGTGCCTGGAGACCTTTCTCTGGAAACACCATATATTTT. Translation gives CAWRPFSGNTIYF. Full variable domain (CDR3 extended with the reference TRBV30 and TRBJ1-3 proteins): SQTIHQWPATLVQPVGSPLSLECTVEGTSNPNLYWYRQAAGRGLQLLFYSVGIGQISSEVPQNLSASRPQDRQFILSSKKLLLSDSGFYLCAWRPFSGNTIYFGEGSWLTVV.